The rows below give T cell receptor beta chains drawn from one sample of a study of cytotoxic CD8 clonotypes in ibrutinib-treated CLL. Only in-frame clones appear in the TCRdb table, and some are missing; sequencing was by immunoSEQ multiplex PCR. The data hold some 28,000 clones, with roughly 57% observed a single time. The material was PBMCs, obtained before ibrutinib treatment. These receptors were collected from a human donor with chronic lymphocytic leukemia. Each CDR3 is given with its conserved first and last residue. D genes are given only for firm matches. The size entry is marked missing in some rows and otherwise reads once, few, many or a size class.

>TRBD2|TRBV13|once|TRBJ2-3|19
CASSPPVIAGGPSTDTQYF
TGTGCCAGCAGCCCCCCGGTGATAGCGGGAGGGCCTAGCACAGATACGCAGTATTTT
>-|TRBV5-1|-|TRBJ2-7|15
CASSLAGTPVGEQYF
TGCGCCAGCAGCTTGGCCGGGACACCCGTGGGGGAGCAGTACTTC
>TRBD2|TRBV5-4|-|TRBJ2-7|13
CATQRGAAYEQYF
TGTGCCACTCAGCGGGGGGCGGCCTACGAGCAGTACTTC
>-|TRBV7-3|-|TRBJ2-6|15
CASSLDRAGANVLTF
TGTGCCAGCTCCCTGGACCGCGCGGGGGCCAACGTCCTGACTTTC
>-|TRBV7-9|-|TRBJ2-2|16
CASSSSKAAITGELFF
TGTGCCAGCAGCTCTTCAAAGGCCGCTATCACCGGGGAGCTGTTTTTT
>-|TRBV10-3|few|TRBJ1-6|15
CAISELRQNNSPLHF
TGTGCCATCAGTGAGTTGAGGCAGAATAATTCACCCCTCCACTTT
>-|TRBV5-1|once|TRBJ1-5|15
CASSLDAGFTQPQHF
TGCGCCAGCAGCTTGGATGCAGGATTTACACAGCCCCAGCATTTT
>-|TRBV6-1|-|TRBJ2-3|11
CASSERDTQYF
TGTGCCAGCAGTGAAAGAGATACGCAGTATTTT
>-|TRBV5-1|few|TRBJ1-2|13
CASSRQVGDGYTF
TGCGCCAGCAGCCGACAGGTGGGGGATGGCTACACCTTC
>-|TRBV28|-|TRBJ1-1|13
CASSLGAPPEAFF
TGTGCCAGCAGTTTAGGGGCACCCCCAGAAGCTTTCTTT
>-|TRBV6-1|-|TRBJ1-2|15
CASSVGPLPDYGYTF
TGTGCCAGCAGTGTCGGACCCCTCCCCGACTATGGCTACACCTTC
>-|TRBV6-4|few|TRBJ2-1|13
CASSPSPDDEQFF
TGTGCCAGCAGTCCCTCACCGGACGATGAGCAGTTCTTC
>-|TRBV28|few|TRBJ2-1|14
CASSPRNWDNEQFF
TGTGCCAGCAGTCCTAGGAACTGGGACAATGAGCAGTTCTTC
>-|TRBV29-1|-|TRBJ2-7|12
CSVAERVSEQYF
TGCAGCGTCGCGGAGAGGGTTTCCGAGCAGTACTTC
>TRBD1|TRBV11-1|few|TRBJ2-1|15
CASGPGQGLYNEQFF
TGTGCCAGCGGACCCGGACAGGGTCTCTACAATGAGCAGTTCTTC
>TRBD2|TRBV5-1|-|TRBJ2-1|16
CASSLELAGDYNEQFF
TGCGCCAGCAGCTTGGAACTAGCGGGGGACTACAATGAGCAGTTCTTC
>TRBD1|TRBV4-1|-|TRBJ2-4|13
CASSHNIQGRKYF
TGCGCCAGCAGCCACAATATACAGGGGAGAAAGTACTTC
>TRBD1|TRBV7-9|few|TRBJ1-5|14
CASSPQGGDQPQHF
TGTGCCAGCAGCCCCCAGGGGGGTGATCAGCCCCAGCATTTT
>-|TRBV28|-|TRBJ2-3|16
CASTKTGIGVADTQYF
TGTGCCAGCACCAAAACAGGGATTGGGGTGGCAGATACGCAGTATTTT
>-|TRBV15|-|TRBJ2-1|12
CATSRQGDEQFF
TGTGCCACCAGCAGACAGGGAGATGAGCAGTTCTTC
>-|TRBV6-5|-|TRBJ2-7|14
CASSWGADSNEQYF
TGTGCCAGCAGTTGGGGGGCGGACAGTAACGAGCAGTACTTC
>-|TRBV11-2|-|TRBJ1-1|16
CASSPPGAGVNTEAFF
TGTGCCAGCAGCCCTCCTGGGGCAGGGGTGAACACTGAAGCTTTCTTT
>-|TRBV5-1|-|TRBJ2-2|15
CASSLSGSGTGELFF
TGCGCCAGCAGCTTGTCCGGGAGTGGGACCGGGGAGCTGTTTTTT
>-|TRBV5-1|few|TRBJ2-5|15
CASSLVGQGQETQYF
TGCGCCAGCAGCTTGGTTGGGCAGGGACAAGAGACCCAGTACTTC
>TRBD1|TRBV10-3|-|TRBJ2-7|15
CAISGMGDRLYEQYF
TGTGCCATCAGTGGGATGGGGGACAGGCTCTACGAGCAGTACTTC
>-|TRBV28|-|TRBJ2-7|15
CASSLSSTSSYEQYF
TGTGCCAGCAGTTTAAGTTCTACCAGCTCCTACGAGCAGTACTTC
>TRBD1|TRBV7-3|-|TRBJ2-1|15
CASSPRQGRVNEQFF
TGTGCCAGCAGCCCACGACAGGGGCGGGTCAATGAGCAGTTCTTC
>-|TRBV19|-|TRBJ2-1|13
CASSARTSNEQFF
TGTGCCAGTAGTGCTAGGACTTCCAATGAGCAGTTCTTC
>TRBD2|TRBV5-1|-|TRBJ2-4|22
CASSWGSTERTSGWLAKNIQYF
TGCGCCAGCAGCTGGGGGTCTACAGAAAGGACTAGCGGGTGGCTAGCCAAAAACATTCAGTACTTC
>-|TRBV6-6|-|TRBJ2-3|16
CASRTPEGRGTDTQYF
TGTGCCAGCAGGACGCCTGAGGGTCGGGGCACAGATACGCAGTATTTT
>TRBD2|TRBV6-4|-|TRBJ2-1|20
CASSDSGETRTSGSLNEQFF
TGTGCCAGCAGTGACTCTGGGGAAACAAGGACTAGCGGGAGTTTGAATGAGCAGTTCTTC
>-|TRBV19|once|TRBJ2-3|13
CATKPQASDTQYF
TGTGCCACCAAACCTCAGGCGTCGGATACGCAGTATTTT
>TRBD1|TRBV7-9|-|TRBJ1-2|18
CASSYPGTGRQRDYGYTF
TGTGCCAGCAGCTATCCCGGGACAGGGCGGCAAAGGGACTATGGCTACACCTTC
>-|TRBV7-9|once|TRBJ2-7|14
CASSLEQGVYEQYF
TGTGCCAGCAGCTTAGAACAGGGAGTCTACGAGCAGTACTTC